This TCR beta chain was found in a study of T cells in Graves' hyperthyroidism and ophthalmopathy. TCR beta CDR3 regions were amplified from RNA transcripts. HTBI primers were used for first-round RT-PCR of the TCR CDR3. MiXCR, applied by TCRdb to the multiplex PCR reads, yields one record per CDR3 protein. The sample includes about 540,000 distinct CDR3 sequences, under 60% of them seen just once. This TCR was sampled from a woman between 18 and 29 years old with Graves' hyperthyroidism. The sequenced sample was peripheral blood or thyroid tissue (not recorded which).

CDR3 DNA: TGTGCCAGCAGCCCCTTTGGGGGGGGCACTGAAGCTTTCTTT. It codes for CASSPFGGGTEAFF. The V gene is TRBV9, the J gene TRBJ1-1; the D gene is possibly TRBD1 (5 bases). The CDR3 has 14 residues. In germline, CDR1 is SGDLS, CDR2 YYNGEE. V was shortened by 4 bases and J by 4 bases, with 14 bases between the two germline ends.